These T cell receptor beta chains were read from a single sample in a study of T cell responses to AZD1222 COVID-19 vaccine. Here immunoSEQ multiplex PCR was the method, and the copy in TCRdb shows in-frame clones only, minus some. Here the sample spans some 120,000 clones, over 75% being singletons. The sample in question was peripheral blood, obtained on day 0 of AZD1222 vaccination. The origin of the receptors is an adult in good health. CDR3s include the opening cysteine and the closing phenylalanine or tryptophan. A D gene is named only where the DNA matches it firmly. Some rows have no size entry. The others give once, few or many, or a class for an expanded clone.

TRBV28	NA	NA	TRBJ2-5	CASSPPPRETQYF	TGTGCCAGCAGTCCCCCCCCGAGGGAGACCCAGTACTTC
TRBV3-1/TRBV3-2	TRBD2	NA	TRBJ2-3	CASSPDSGRDTQYF	TGTGCCAGCAGCCCGGATAGCGGGAGAGATACGCAGTATTTT
TRBV6-5	NA	few	TRBJ1-4	CASREHGGTNEKLFF	TGTGCCAGCAGAGAGCATGGGGGAACTAATGAAAAACTGTTTTTT
TRBV27	TRBD1	NA	TRBJ2-7	CASRGTGGSEQYF	TGTGCCAGCAGGGGGACAGGGGGGAGCGAGCAGTACTTC
TRBV9	NA	NA	TRBJ2-1	CANLNYNEQFF	TGTGCCAATCTTAACTACAATGAGCAGTTCTTC
TRBV5-6	TRBD1	once	TRBJ1-1	CASSLEGQGGGNTEAFF	TGTGCCAGCAGCTTAGAAGGACAGGGGGGAGGGAACACTGAAGCTTTCTTT
TRBV30	NA	NA	TRBJ1-1	CAWSVSDVMNTEAFF	TGTGCCTGGAGTGTATCAGACGTCATGAACACTGAAGCTTTCTTT
TRBV5-4	NA	NA	TRBJ2-7	CASSLDWKYEQYF	TGTGCCAGCAGCTTGGACTGGAAGTACGAGCAGTACTTC
TRBV5-4	NA	NA	TRBJ2-7	CASSRRDSSGARQYF	TGTGCCAGCAGTCGAAGGGATAGTAGCGGCGCACGGCAGTACTTC
TRBV27	NA	NA	TRBJ2-2	CARRQAYTGELFF	TGTGCCAGACGCCAAGCCTATACCGGGGAGCTGTTTTTT
TRBV5-1	NA	NA	TRBJ2-7	CASSLGWGMDSYEQYF	TGCGCCAGCAGCTTGGGTTGGGGGATGGACTCCTACGAGCAGTACTTC
TRBV30	NA	NA	TRBJ1-1	CAWSVLGAEAFF	TGTGCCTGGAGTGTATTAGGGGCTGAAGCTTTCTTT
TRBV10-1	TRBD2	NA	TRBJ2-7	CASSPELAGRYEQYF	TGCGCCAGCAGTCCTGAACTAGCGGGGAGGTACGAGCAGTACTTC
TRBV5-1	NA	NA	TRBJ1-1	CASSLLTGRGTEAFF	TGCGCCAGCAGCTTGCTGACAGGAAGGGGCACTGAAGCTTTCTTT
TRBV19	NA	NA	TRBJ1-4	CASSMSVAGPTNEKLFF	TGTGCCAGTAGTATGAGTGTGGCGGGACCAACTAATGAAAAACTGTTTTTT
TRBV11-2	NA	NA	TRBJ1-1	CASSLRWGKVDTEAFF	TGTGCCAGCAGCTTACGATGGGGAAAAGTGGACACTGAAGCTTTCTTT
TRBV5-1	TRBD1	NA	TRBJ1-2	CASSSTGQGADGYTF	TGCGCCAGCAGCTCCACCGGACAGGGGGCGGATGGCTACACCTTC
TRBV6-5	NA	NA	TRBJ2-7	CASSYSFQGTYEQYF	TGTGCCAGCAGTTACTCCTTCCAGGGGACTTATGAGCAGTACTTC
TRBV28	TRBD1	few	TRBJ1-4	CASTPGGKEKLFF	TGTGCCAGCACCCCAGGGGGCAAAGAAAAACTGTTTTTT
TRBV18	TRBD1	few	TRBJ1-5	CASSPTGDSNQPQHF	TGTGCCAGCTCTCCGACAGGGGATAGCAATCAGCCCCAGCATTTT
TRBV9	NA	NA	TRBJ1-5	CASSPDSLENQPQHF	TGTGCCAGCAGCCCAGACAGTCTTGAGAATCAGCCCCAGCATTTT
TRBV6-5	NA	NA	TRBJ2-7	CASSYPPDSTPPQYF	TGTGCCAGCAGTTACCCTCCGGACTCCACTCCACCGCAGTACTTC
TRBV11-3	TRBD2	NA	TRBJ2-1	CASSLVAGAGNEQFF	TGTGCCAGCAGCTTAGTAGCGGGGGCGGGTAATGAGCAGTTCTTC
TRBV7-9	TRBD2	NA	TRBJ2-5	CASSLPVSGGIQETQYF	TGTGCCAGCAGCTTACCCGTTAGCGGGGGAATCCAAGAGACCCAGTACTTC
TRBV10-3	TRBD1	few	TRBJ2-3	CAISELGQGGTDTQYF	TGTGCCATCAGTGAACTGGGACAGGGGGGCACAGATACGCAGTATTTT
TRBV28	TRBD2	NA	TRBJ2-7	CASSSGGLASYEQYF	TGTGCCAGCAGTAGCGGGGGGCTGGCATCCTACGAGCAGTACTTC
TRBV9	NA	few	TRBJ2-1	CASSGPGRSFEQFF	TGTGCCAGCAGCGGGCCGGGACGCTCTTTTGAGCAGTTCTTC
TRBV10-3	TRBD1	once	TRBJ1-1	CAISEGRGQGATTEAFF	TGTGCCATCAGTGAGGGCCGGGGACAGGGGGCGACCACTGAAGCTTTCTTT
TRBV10-1	NA	NA	TRBJ1-6	CASSESPDRLSYLHF	TGCGCCAGCAGTGAGTCTCCAGACCGGCTATCATATCTCCACTTT
TRBV4-2	NA	NA	TRBJ1-3	CASSQEGFVSGNTIYF	TGTGCCAGCAGCCAAGAGGGGTTCGTGTCTGGAAACACCATATATTTT
TRBV7-2	TRBD2	NA	TRBJ2-7	CASSLGGTGGNEQYF	TGTGCCAGCAGCTTAGGGGGGACGGGAGGGAACGAGCAGTACTTC
TRBV2	TRBD1	NA	TRBJ1-2	CASREHGQASYGYTF	TGTGCCAGCAGAGAACATGGACAGGCGAGCTATGGCTACACCTTC
TRBV4-2	NA	few	TRBJ1-2	CASSQGGASYGYTF	TGTGCCAGCAGCCAGGGGGGGGCTTCCTATGGCTACACCTTC